This TCR beta chain was observed in a study of CD8 T cells in ankylosing spondylitis. TCRdb reprocessed the 5' RACE reads with MiXCR, giving one entry per CDR3 protein. The table includes about 150,000 distinct CDR3 sequences, 7.3% detected once. Ten or more counts support this clonotype. Its antigen is unidentified. The CDR3 has 13 residues. V lost 0 bases and J 4 bases, leaving 6 bases between the germline ends. Germline CDR1 and CDR2: MNHEY and SMNVEV (reference sequence). General study points: As for the disease-linked clones, they showed a CD8+ phenotype and occurred at relatively low frequencies in peripheral blood.

The rearrangement joins TRBV27 to TRBJ1-2; D call uncertain. What was sequenced was blood, either unsorted or a sorted T cell fraction (not recorded which). This TCR was sampled from a female donor with ankylosing spondylitis or in good health (not recorded which). In DNA form, the CDR3 reads TGTGCCAGCAGTTTATCAGGGAGCTATGGCTACACCTTC. As protein: CASSLSGSYGYTF.